These T cell receptor beta chains were read from a single sample in a study of blood T cell repertoires in COVID-19. The data were produced by immunoSEQ multiplex PCR, yet TCRdb's version contains in-frame clones alone and is incomplete. The sample has more than 90,000 clones, roughly 80% seen once. Input material: peripheral blood. The source of these receptors is a human donor in a cohort sampled during active COVID-19. The CDR3 runs from the conserved cysteine through the conserved F or W. A D gene is named only where the DNA matches it firmly. Some rows have no size entry. The others give once, few or many, or a class for an expanded clone.

V	J	D	size	DNA	CDR3
TRBV7-9	TRBJ1-6	TRBD1	-	TGTGCCAGCAGCGGTACCGGGACAGGGAGTTCACCCCTCCACTTT	CASSGTGTGSSPLHF
TRBV16	TRBJ1-2	-	-	TGTGCCAGCAGCCAGCGGGCAGGGGCGAGCTATGGCTACACCTTC	CASSQRAGASYGYTF
TRBV19	TRBJ1-2	TRBD1	once	TGTGCCAGTAGTAACAGGGGGCTTGGCTACACCTTC	CASSNRGLGYTF
TRBV19	TRBJ1-1	TRBD1	-	TGTGCCAGTAGGCGTAGGACAGGGGGCTTGAACACTGAAGCTTTCTTT	CASRRRTGGLNTEAFF
TRBV4-3	TRBJ1-3	TRBD1	-	TGCGCCAGCAGTCAAGTGCAGGGGGCGAGCTCTGGAAACACCATATATTTT	CASSQVQGASSGNTIYF
TRBV19	TRBJ2-6	TRBD1	-	TGTGCCAGTAGTACGGGACAGCCTTCCACTTCTGGGGCCAACGTCCTGACTTTC	CASSTGQPSTSGANVLTF
TRBV2	TRBJ2-1	TRBD2	-	TGTGCCAGCAGTGGACTAGCGGGAGGTACTTTAGGTGAGCAGTTCTTC	CASSGLAGGTLGEQFF
TRBV3-1/TRBV3-2	TRBJ2-2	TRBD2	-	TGTGCCAGCAGCCAGGGGGGGAATACCGGGGAGCTGTTTTTT	CASSQGGNTGELFF
TRBV7-2	TRBJ1-1	-	-	TGTGCCAGCAGCCCGGGCCTCTCGAGGGTGCCTTTCTTT	CASSPGLSRVPFF
TRBV6-5	TRBJ1-5	TRBD1	-	TGTGCCAGCAGACTTGGGACAGCAAATCAGCCCCAGCATTTT	CASRLGTANQPQHF
TRBV4-1	TRBJ2-2	TRBD2	-	TGCGCCAGCAGCCAAGAGGGACTAGAACTTACCGGGGAGCTGTTTTTT	CASSQEGLELTGELFF
TRBV5-1	TRBJ2-2	TRBD2	-	TGCGCCAGCAGTTCTAGCCTAGCGGGAAGAGGCGGGGAGCTGTTTTTT	CASSSSLAGRGGELFF
TRBV2	TRBJ2-7	-	-	TGTGCCAGAAGGGGTCTGGATCGGCCCTACGAGCAGTACTTC	CARRGLDRPYEQYF
TRBV27	TRBJ1-1	-	-	TGTGCCAGCAGCCTTCTACAGGGTCACACTGAAGCTTTCTTT	CASSLLQGHTEAFF
TRBV5-4	TRBJ2-1	-	-	TGTGCCAGCAGCTTTTCCGGGATCAGGGGCGGTGAGCAGTTCTTC	CASSFSGIRGGEQFF
TRBV11-2	TRBJ2-1	TRBD2	-	TGTGCCAGCAGCCCGCGACTAGCCGGCGAGCAGTTCTTC	CASSPRLAGEQFF
TRBV5-6	TRBJ2-7	TRBD1	-	TGTGCCAGCAGCCCTGGACAGGGTTGGGAGCAGTACTTC	CASSPGQGWEQYF
TRBV11-2	TRBJ2-7	TRBD2	-	TGTGCCAGCAGTCAGCCAGGGACTAGTCCCTACGAGCAGTACTTC	CASSQPGTSPYEQYF
TRBV6-5	TRBJ2-1	-	-	TGTGCCAGCAGACTTTCTACCTTCAGCGATGAGCAGTTCTTC	CASRLSTFSDEQFF
TRBV12-5	TRBJ2-5	TRBD1	-	TGTGCTAGTGGTCCCGGGACAGGGGGCAGAGAGACCCAGTACTTC	CASGPGTGGRETQYF
TRBV9	TRBJ2-2	TRBD1	-	TGTGCCAGCAGCGTAATGGGACAGTACACCGGGGAGCTGTTTTTT	CASSVMGQYTGELFF
TRBV7-9	TRBJ2-7	-	-	TGTGCCAGCAGCCGCGACAGGATCTCCTACGAGCAGTACTTC	CASSRDRISYEQYF
TRBV2	TRBJ2-3	TRBD2	-	TGTGCCAGCAGTCAGACTAGCGGGACAGATACGCAGTATTTT	CASSQTSGTDTQYF
TRBV15	TRBJ2-5	-	few	TGTGCCACCAGCAGAGTTGGTACCGCAGGGACCCAGTACTTC	CATSRVGTAGTQYF
TRBV9	TRBJ1-4	-	-	TGTGCCAGCAGCGTCACAGGTGAAAAACTGTTTTTT	CASSVTGEKLFF
TRBV24-1	TRBJ2-5	TRBD2	-	TGTGCCACCAGTGATCCTTATAGCGGGAGAGATAGGGAGACCCAGTACTTC	CATSDPYSGRDRETQYF
TRBV5-4	TRBJ2-1	-	once	TGTGCCAGCAGCTTGGATCTTGGCACCTACAATGAGCAGTTCTTC	CASSLDLGTYNEQFF
TRBV19	TRBJ2-3	TRBD2	once	TGTGCCAGTAGTGAGACTAGCGGGAGTTCGGATACGCAGTATTTT	CASSETSGSSDTQYF
TRBV20-1	TRBJ2-4	-	-	TGCAGTGCAAAAAACAGCTTCATTCAGTACTTC	CSAKNSFIQYF
TRBV6-5	TRBJ1-5	-	-	TGTGCCAGCAGTCGACAGGGCAATCAGCCCCAGCATTTT	CASSRQGNQPQHF
TRBV12-3/TRBV12-4	TRBJ1-5	-	-	TGTGCCAGCGCCGGAGGAGGCAATCAGCCCCAGCATTTT	CASAGGGNQPQHF
TRBV6-2/TRBV6-3	TRBJ1-6	-	-	TGTGCCAGCAGCTGGGAGGGGAGATCTTCACCCCTCCACTTT	CASSWEGRSSPLHF
TRBV6-5	TRBJ1-2	TRBD1	few	TGTGCCAGCAGTTACTCGAGGACAGGGAATGGCTACACCTTC	CASSYSRTGNGYTF
TRBV4-1	TRBJ2-7	-	-	TGCGCCAGCAGCCAACGGGGGGCTCACGAGCAGTACTTC	CASSQRGAHEQYF
TRBV2	TRBJ1-2	-	-	TGTGCCAGCAGGCGGGAGAGGGAGGCTAACTATGGCTACACCTTC	CASRREREANYGYTF
TRBV18	TRBJ1-1	-	-	TGTGCCAGCTCCGAGCTGGACAGCGAGAACACTGAAGCTTTCTTT	CASSELDSENTEAFF
TRBV5-1	TRBJ2-1	-	-	TGCGCCACCACCCTAGATAATAGCGGAACCTACAATGAGCAGTTCTTC	CATTLDNSGTYNEQFF
TRBV9	TRBJ2-1	-	-	TGTGCCAGCAGCGGTCGGGACTTCCTTCTAAACAATGAGCAGTTCTTC	CASSGRDFLLNNEQFF
TRBV5-1	TRBJ1-6	-	-	TGCGCCAGCAGCTTGGGGGGCTCCGCCAATAATTCACCCCTCCACTTT	CASSLGGSANNSPLHF
TRBV24-1	TRBJ2-1	-	once	TGTGCCACCAGTGAACGAGGACAGAGCTCCTACAATGAGCAGTTCTTC	CATSERGQSSYNEQFF
TRBV18	TRBJ1-2	-	-	TGTGCCAGCTCAACAGGTTTGGGCTACACCTTC	CASSTGLGYTF
TRBV7-9	TRBJ2-1	-	-	TGTGCCAGCAGCTTAGCGTCGGGCTACAATGAGCAGTTCTTC	CASSLASGYNEQFF